Reported below is one TCR beta chain. TCRdb re-called the 5' RACE reads with MiXCR, one entry per CDR3 protein. Of about 67,000 distinct CDR3 sequences listed, about a sixth are singletons. The data derive from a study of HIV-infected patients and healthy controls. With 1 base clipped from V and 4 bases from J, the junction kept 6 bases outside the gene matches. The CDR3 loop spans 16 amino acids. The germline V gene has CDR1 LNHDA and CDR2 SQIVND (reference sequence). Sequencing used CD4+ T cells from blood. The receptor was isolated from a human donor in good health. This chain links TRBV19 with TRBJ2-3; TRBD2 matches 9 bases. Written as DNA, the CDR3 is TGTGCCAGTAGTATAGCAGGTAGCGGGAGCTCAGATACGCAGTATTTT. This gives the protein CASSIAGSGSSDTQYF. Full variable domain (missing parts from reference TRBV19 and TRBJ2-3): DGGITQSPKYLFRKEGQNVTLSCEQNLNHDAMYWYRQDPGQGLRLIYYSQIVNDFQKGDIAEGYSVSREKKESFPLTVTSAQKNPTAFYLCASSIAGSGSSDTQYFGPGTRLTVL.